Presented here are 8 T cell receptor beta chains from one specimen sequenced in a study of T-cell memory formation after mild COVID-19. MiXCR, applied by TCRdb to the 5' RACE reads, yields one record per CDR3 protein. The repertoire consists of hundreds of thousands of distinct CDR3 sequences, with 16% occurring once and the leading ten covering 3.5% to 4%. The sequenced material came from PBMCs or a T cell subset sorted from them (not recorded which). The receptors stem from a man between 18 and 29 years old who had mild COVID-19 (a few samples of this study predate the infection). Cell type and time point are not known.

This clonotype was counted only a few times. CDR3 sequence (DNA): TGTGCCAGCAGCTTCCCAAATGAAAAACTGTTTTTT. Amino acid sequence: CASSFPNEKLFF. V usage is TRBV7-9 and J usage is TRBJ1-4, with unresolved D. Germline-derived CDR1 and CDR2 are SEHNR and FQNEAQ (reference sequence). The CDR3 contains 12 residues. Trimming cost V 3 bases and J 5 bases, with 4 bases left between them.

Only a few counts were recorded for this clonotype. The J gene is TRBJ1-1, the V gene TRBV7-9; 8 positions match TRBD1. Germline CDR1 SEHNR, CDR2 FQNEAQ (reference sequence). The V segment lost 4 bases and the J segment 11 bases; nucleotides outside the gene matches: 9. This CDR3 is built from 13 residues. CDR3 in amino acids: CASSYLGQGFAFF. The CDR3, as DNA: TGTGCCAGCAGCTACCTCGGACAGGGTTTTGCTTTCTTT.

A few counts support this clonotype. The V gene is TRBV5-6, the J gene TRBJ1-4; D is unresolved. The length of the CDR3 is 12 residues. V shed 4 bases and J shed 13 bases, with 14 bases lying between them. Germline CDR1 is SGHDT and CDR2 is YYEEEE. The CDR3 DNA is TGTGCCAGCAGCGGTCAAACGGGAAGACTGTTTTTT. Encoded protein: CASSGQTGRLFF.

The chain joins TRBV12-3 or TRBV12-4 to TRBJ1-1; D gene ambiguous. V was pared by 3 bases and J by 1 base, with 6 bases between. The CDR3 totals 13 residues. The CDR3 here is CASSFYENTEAFF. CDR3 in DNA: TGTGCCAGCAGTTTTTACGAGAACACTGAAGCTTTCTTT.

This clonotype was detected a few times. The chain combines TRBV6-5 with TRBJ2-1, with 12 bases identical to TRBD2. Trimming took 6 bases from V and 10 from J; bases not matched to a gene: 10. CDR1 is MNHEY and CDR2 is SVGAGI in the germline V gene. The CDR3 consists of 15 residues. The DNA of the CDR3 is TGTGCCAGCAGCCGCGGACTAGCGGGGTCTCTGGAGCAGTTCTTC. It translates to CASSRGLAGSLEQFF.

The chain joins TRBV28 to TRBJ2-7; D possibly corresponds to TRBD1 (6 bases). The CDR3 length is 12 residues. V was shortened by 6 bases and J by 4 bases, with 10 bases between the two germline ends. Looked up from germline, CDR1 is MDHEN and CDR2 is SYDVKM. The CDR3 nucleotides are TGTGCCAGCAGCCTCACAGGGTACGAGCAGTACGTC. Translating gives CASSLTGYEQYV.

This sequence joins TRBV20-1 and TRBJ2-1, with 7 bases lining up with TRBD1. V lost 5 bases to trimming and J lost 5 bases; unmatched junction nucleotides: 12. In germline, CDR1 is DFQATT, CDR2 SNEGSKA (reference sequence). The CDR3 extends over 15 amino acids. CDR3 residues: CSAPLLGQPDNEQFF. The CDR3 bases are TGCAGTGCTCCTCTCCTGGGACAGCCTGACAATGAGCAGTTCTTC.

The chain combines TRBV5-1 with TRBJ2-3; D is tentatively TRBD1 or TRBD2 (6 bases each). V shed 5 bases and J shed 3 bases, with 16 bases lying between them. The CDR3 consists of 15 residues. CDR1 and CDR2 from the germline V gene are SGHRS and YFSETQ. The CDR3 loop is CASRPEGGVTDTQYF. The CDR3 DNA reads TGCGCCAGCAGACCAGAGGGGGGTGTAACAGATACGCAGTATTTT. The entire variable domain, with the rest obtained from reference TRBV5-1 and TRBJ2-3, is as follows: KAGVTQTPRYLIKTRGQQVTLSCSPISGHRSVSWYQQTPGQGLQFLFEYFSETQRNKGNFPGRFSGRQFSNSRSEMNVSTLELGDSALYLCASRPEGGVTDTQYFGPGTRLTVL.